Detailed here is one T cell receptor (beta chain). CDR3 and TCR beta VDJ profiling relied on a genomic DNA template. MiXCR was run by TCRdb on the reads, yielding one entry per CDR3 protein. The table records under 350,000 distinct CDR3 sequences, around 60% of them present only once. This specimen belongs to a study of CD8+CD57+ T cells in acquired aplastic anemia. Overall study: The study obtained an average of 3.2 ug of DNA from sorted CD4+ and CD8+ cells.

Germline lookup yields CDR1 SNHLY and CDR2 FYNNEI. CDR3 length: 11 residues. V gave up 5 bases and J gave up 9 bases, with 8 bases separating them. The chain links TRBV2 to TRBJ1-3; no firm D call. The clonotype was recovered from a human donor with severe aplastic anemia or a healthy control (not recorded which). The source material was sorted CD4+, CD8+, or CD8+CD57+ T cells (not recorded which) from PBMCs. CDR3 loop: CASSPFGTIYF. CDR3 sequence (DNA): TGTGCCAGCAGTCCTTTCGGCACCATATATTTT.